This T cell receptor beta chain was identified during a study of blood T cell repertoires in COVID-19. Across the study: Whether acute or convalescent, the COVID-19 samples came from the United States, Italy and Spain.

Only in-frame clones appear in the TCRdb table, and some are missing; sequencing was by immunoSEQ multiplex PCR. Of 200,000 to 300,000 clones detected, around four fifths appear once; the ten largest clones hold about 6.3%. About this clone: This same CDR3 is encoded by further DNA sequences in the sample.

Sequenced input: peripheral blood. The sequence derives from a woman between 55 and 75 years old with active or convalescent COVID-19.

The chain's CDR3 is CSARPDTEAFF. The CDR3, as DNA: TGCAGTGCTAGACCCGACACTGAAGCTTTCTTT. The rearrangement links TRBV20-1 to TRBJ1-1; D gene unclear. The CDR3 consists of 11 residues. Trimming stripped 2 bases from V and 3 bases from J, with 4 bases between. CDR1 and CDR2 (germline): DFQATT, SNEGSKA (reference sequence).